This T cell receptor (beta chain) was profiled in a study of beta chain features in type 1 diabetes. General study results and limits: Across all four CD4+ subsets, people with type 1 diabetes showed modestly shorter TCRB CDR3s.

The study reverse transcribed the entire isolated RNA, so it sequenced expressed TCRB transcripts. Libraries were prepared by immunoSEQ multiplex PCR; TCRdb keeps only in-frame clonotypes and omits some of them. Here the sample spans about 150,000 clones, approximately 10% being singletons. V dropped 4 bases and J dropped 4; count of bases not matched to a gene: 2. In germline, CDR1 is SGHRS, CDR2 YFSETQ. The CDR3 contains 14 residues. This clone has more than one count but fewer than ten. Its antigen is not identified. The chain recombines TRBV5-1 with TRBJ1-2, with 12 bases fitting TRBD1. What was sequenced was central memory CD4+ T cells from blood. This clonotype was sampled from a man aged 25-45 years with type 1 diabetes. The CDR3: CASSEGQGAYGYTF. The CDR3, as DNA: TGCGCCAGCAGCGAGGGACAGGGGGCCTATGGCTACACCTTC.